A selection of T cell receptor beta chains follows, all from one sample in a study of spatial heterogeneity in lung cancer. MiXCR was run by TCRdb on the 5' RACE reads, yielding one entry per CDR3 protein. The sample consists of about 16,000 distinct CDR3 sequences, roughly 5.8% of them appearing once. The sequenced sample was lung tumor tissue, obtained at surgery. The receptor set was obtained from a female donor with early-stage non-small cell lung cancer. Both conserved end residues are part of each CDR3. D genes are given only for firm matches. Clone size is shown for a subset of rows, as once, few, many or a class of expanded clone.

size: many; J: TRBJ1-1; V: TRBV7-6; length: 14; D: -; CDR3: CASSLNGGATEAFF; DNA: TGTGCCAGCAGCTTAAATGGGGGGGCCACTGAAGCTTTCTTT
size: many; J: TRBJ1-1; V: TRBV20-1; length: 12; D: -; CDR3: CSAGRDQTEAFF; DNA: TGCAGTGCTGGCAGGGATCAAACTGAAGCTTTCTTT
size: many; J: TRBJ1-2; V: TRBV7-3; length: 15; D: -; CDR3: CASSLTAGDVYGYTF; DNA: TGTGCCAGCAGCTTAACGGCAGGGGACGTCTATGGCTACACCTTC
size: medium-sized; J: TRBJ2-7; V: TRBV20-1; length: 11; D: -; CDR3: CSASAYRPYVF; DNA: TGCAGTGCTAGCGCATATCGACCTTACGTCTTC
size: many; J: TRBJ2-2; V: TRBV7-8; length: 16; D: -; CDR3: CASTFTRGPNTGELFF; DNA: TGTGCCAGCACCTTCACCAGGGGCCCGAACACCGGGGAGCTGTTTTTT
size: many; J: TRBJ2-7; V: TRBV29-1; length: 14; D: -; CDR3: CSGLPGTATYEQYF; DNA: TGCAGCGGTCTCCCCGGGACGGCGACCTACGAGCAGTACTTC
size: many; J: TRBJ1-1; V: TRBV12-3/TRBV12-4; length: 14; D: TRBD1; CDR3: CASKTGMHTTEAFF; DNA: TGTGCCAGCAAGACAGGGATGCATACCACTGAAGCTTTCTTT
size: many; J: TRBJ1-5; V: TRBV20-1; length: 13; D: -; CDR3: CSAIRASNQPQHF; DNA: TGCAGTGCGATCAGGGCTAGCAATCAGCCCCAGCATTTT
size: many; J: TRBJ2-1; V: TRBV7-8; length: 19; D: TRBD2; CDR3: CASSLFRGAGGLAVHEQFF; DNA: TGTGCCAGCAGCTTATTCCGCGGAGCGGGAGGCCTCGCGGTTCATGAGCAGTTCTTC
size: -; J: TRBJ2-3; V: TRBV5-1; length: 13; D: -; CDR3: CASTVGGTDTQYF; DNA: TGCGCCAGCACCGTAGGGGGCACAGATACGCAGTATTTT
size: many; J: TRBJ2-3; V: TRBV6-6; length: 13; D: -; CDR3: CASSYKGTDTQYF; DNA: TGTGCCAGCAGTTACAAGGGCACAGATACGCAGTATTTT
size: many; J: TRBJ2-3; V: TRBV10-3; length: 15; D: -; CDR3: CAISESSSRWDTQYF; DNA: TGTGCCATCAGTGAGTCGAGTAGCCGGTGGGATACGCAGTATTTT
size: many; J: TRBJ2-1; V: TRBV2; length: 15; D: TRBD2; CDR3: CASEPRGAGVSEQFF; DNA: TGTGCCAGCGAACCCCGGGGAGCGGGAGTTAGTGAGCAGTTCTTC
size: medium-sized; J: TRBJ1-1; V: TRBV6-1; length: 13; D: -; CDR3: CASSGGGVLEAFF; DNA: TGTGCCAGCAGTGGAGGGGGAGTCCTTGAAGCTTTCTTT
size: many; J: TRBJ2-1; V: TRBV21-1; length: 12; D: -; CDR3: CASSKEGDEQFF; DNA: TGTGCCAGCAGCAAAGAAGGGGATGAGCAGTTCTTC
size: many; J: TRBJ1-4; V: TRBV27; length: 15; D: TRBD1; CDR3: CASTRGQGGNEKLFF; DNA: TGTGCCAGCACTCGGGGACAGGGCGGGAATGAAAAACTGTTTTTT
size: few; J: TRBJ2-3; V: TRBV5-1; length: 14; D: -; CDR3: CASSLVDFTDTQYF; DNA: TGCGCCAGCAGCTTGGTAGACTTCACAGATACGCAGTATTTT
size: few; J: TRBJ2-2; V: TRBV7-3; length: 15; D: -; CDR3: CASSFLAGNTGELFF; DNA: TGTGCCAGCAGCTTCCTGGCGGGGAACACCGGGGAGCTGTTTTTT
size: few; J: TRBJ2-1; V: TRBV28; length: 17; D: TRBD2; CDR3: CASSPTPGLAGPNEQFF; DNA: TGTGCCAGCAGCCCCACCCCGGGACTAGCGGGCCCAAATGAGCAGTTCTTC
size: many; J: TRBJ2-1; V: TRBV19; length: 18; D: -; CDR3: CASSIGWRGRRAYNEQFF; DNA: TGTGCCAGTAGTATAGGTTGGCGGGGGCGCAGGGCCTACAATGAGCAGTTCTTC
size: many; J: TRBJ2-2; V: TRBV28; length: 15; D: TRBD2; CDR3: CASSLGLALTGELFF; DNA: TGTGCCAGCAGTTTGGGACTAGCGCTCACCGGGGAGCTGTTTTTT
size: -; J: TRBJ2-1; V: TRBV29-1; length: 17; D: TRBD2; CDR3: CSVEGGLAGVAYNEQFF; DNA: TGCAGCGTTGAAGGAGGACTAGCGGGAGTCGCCTACAATGAGCAGTTCTTC
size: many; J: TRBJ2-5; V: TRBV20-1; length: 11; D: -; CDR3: CSARAGETQYF; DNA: TGCAGTGCTAGAGCGGGGGAGACCCAGTACTTC
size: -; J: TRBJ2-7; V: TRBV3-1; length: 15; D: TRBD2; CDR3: CASSPTSGTNYEQYF; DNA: TGTGCCAGCAGCCCTACTAGCGGGACAAACTACGAGCAGTACTTC
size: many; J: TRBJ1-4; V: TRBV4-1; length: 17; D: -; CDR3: CASSQGGFFATNEKLFF; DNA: TGCGCCAGCAGCCAAGGAGGATTCTTTGCAACTAATGAAAAACTGTTTTTT
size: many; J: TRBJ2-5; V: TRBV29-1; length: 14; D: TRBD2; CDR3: CSVPLSGGRETQYF; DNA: TGCAGCGTTCCCTTGTCGGGAGGGCGAGAGACCCAGTACTTC
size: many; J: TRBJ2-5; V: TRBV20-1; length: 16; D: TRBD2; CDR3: CSARGVASGLQETQYF; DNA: TGCAGTGCTAGAGGGGTGGCTAGCGGCCTACAAGAGACCCAGTACTTC
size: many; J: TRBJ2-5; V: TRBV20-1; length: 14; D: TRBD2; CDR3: CSATGDGRMKTQYF; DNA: TGCAGTGCTACGGGCGACGGGAGGATGAAGACCCAGTACTTC
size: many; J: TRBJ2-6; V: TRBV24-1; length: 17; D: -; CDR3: CATSDNRYSSGANVLTF; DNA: TGTGCCACCAGTGACAACAGGTATAGCTCTGGGGCCAACGTCCTGACTTTC
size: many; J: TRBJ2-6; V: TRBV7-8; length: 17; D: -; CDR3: CASSSKGDRSGANVLTF; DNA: TGTGCCAGCAGCTCAAAAGGGGACCGCTCTGGGGCCAACGTCCTGACTTTC
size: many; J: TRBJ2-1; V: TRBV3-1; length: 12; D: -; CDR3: CASSQDGGRQFF; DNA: TGTGCCAGCAGCCAAGATGGGGGACGGCAGTTCTTC
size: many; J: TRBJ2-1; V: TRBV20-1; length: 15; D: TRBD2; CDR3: CSAGRGAGVNDEQFF; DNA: TGCAGTGCTGGCCGGGGAGCGGGAGTTAACGATGAGCAGTTCTTC
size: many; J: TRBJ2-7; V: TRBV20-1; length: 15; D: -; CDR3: CSARETSFRAYEQYF; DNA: TGCAGTGCTAGAGAAACTAGCTTTCGGGCCTACGAGCAGTACTTC
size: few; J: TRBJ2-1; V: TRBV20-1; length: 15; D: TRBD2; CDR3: CSARDFSGRVNEQFF; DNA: TGCAGTGCTAGAGATTTTAGCGGGAGAGTAAATGAGCAGTTCTTC
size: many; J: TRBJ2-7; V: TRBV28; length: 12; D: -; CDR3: CASSPTGLEQYF; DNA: TGTGCCAGCAGTCCTACAGGGTTGGAGCAGTACTTC